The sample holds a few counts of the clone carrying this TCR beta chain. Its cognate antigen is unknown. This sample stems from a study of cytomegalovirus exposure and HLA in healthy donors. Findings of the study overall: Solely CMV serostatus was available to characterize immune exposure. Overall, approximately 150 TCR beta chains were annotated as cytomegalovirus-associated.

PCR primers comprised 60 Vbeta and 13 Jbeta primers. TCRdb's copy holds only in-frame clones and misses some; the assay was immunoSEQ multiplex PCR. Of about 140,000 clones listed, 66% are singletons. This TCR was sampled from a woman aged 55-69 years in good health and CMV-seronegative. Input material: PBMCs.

CDR3: CASSSDGGRQDTQYF. The CDR3 DNA follows: TGCGCCAGCAGCTCGGACGGCGGGAGGCAAGATACGCAGTATTTT. The chain is built from TRBV4-1 and TRBJ2-3, with 8 bases fitting TRBD2. V shed 5 bases, J shed 5 bases, and the junction held 9 bases outside the gene matches. This CDR3 region has 15 residues. Germline values: CDR1 MGHRA, CDR2 YSYEKL.